This T cell receptor beta chain was profiled in a study of vaccination and CD4 T cells after COVID-19. This clonotype has more than one count but fewer than ten. Its specificity is not known. Regarding treatment: approximately nine-day PBMC culture with coronavirus spike peptide pools or control peptides (ViraFEST assay). V shed 5 bases and J shed 4 bases, with 5 bases lying between them. Germline CDR1 is SGHRS and CDR2 is YFSETQ. CDR3 length equals 11 residues. Cultured CD4+ T cell DNA underwent sequencing with the Oncomine TCR Beta short-read assay. One entry per CDR3 protein results from TCRdb running MiXCR on the PCR reads. This table holds under 25,000 distinct CDR3 sequences, under 30% found once.

The sequence was obtained from a human donor with COVID-19. What was sequenced was cultured CD4+ T cells from blood. V usage is TRBV5-1 and J usage is TRBJ2-3; D remains ambiguous. Written as DNA, the CDR3 is TGCGCCAGCAGAGAGTCAGATACGCAGTATTTT. Translated, it gives CASRESDTQYF. Supplemented by reference TRBV5-1 and TRBJ2-3, the full variable domain reads KAGVTQTPRYLIKTRGQQVTLSCSPISGHRSVSWYQQTPGQGLQFLFEYFSETQRNKGNFPGRFSGRQFSNSRSEMNVSTLELGDSALYLCASRESDTQYFGPGTRLTVL.